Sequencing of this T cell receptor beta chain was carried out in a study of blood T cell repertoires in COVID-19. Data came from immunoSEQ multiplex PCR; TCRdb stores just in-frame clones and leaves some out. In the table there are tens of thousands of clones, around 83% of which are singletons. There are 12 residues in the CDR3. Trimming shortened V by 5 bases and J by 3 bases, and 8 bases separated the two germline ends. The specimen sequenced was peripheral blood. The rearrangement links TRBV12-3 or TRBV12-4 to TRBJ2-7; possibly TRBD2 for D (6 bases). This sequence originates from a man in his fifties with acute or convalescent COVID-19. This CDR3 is CASSAGSYEQYF. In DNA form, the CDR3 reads TGTGCCAGCAGTGCCGGGAGCTACGAGCAGTACTTC.